These T cell receptor beta chains were read from a single sample in a study of blood T cell dynamics during melanoma immunotherapy. Method: immunoSEQ multiplex PCR; TCRdb's copy keeps in-frame clones and lacks some. Here the sample spans about 14,000 clones, 70% to 90% being singletons. Material: blood, obtained from a patient treated with checkpoint blockade. The receptors were sampled from a human donor with melanoma. Both conserved end residues are part of each CDR3. Fields, in order: J gene, D gene, clone size, V gene, CDR3 DNA, CDR3 protein. A D gene is named only where the DNA matches it firmly. Clone size is shown for a subset of rows, as once, few, many or a class of expanded clone.

TRBJ2-3	TRBD1	NA	TRBV7-8	TGTGCCAGCAGCCAGGGACAGAGCACAGATACGCAGTATTTT	CASSQGQSTDTQYF
TRBJ1-2	TRBD1	NA	TRBV7-9	TGTGCCAGCAGCCGGACCGACAGGGACATTTATGGCTACACCTTC	CASSRTDRDIYGYTF
TRBJ1-2	NA	NA	TRBV19	TGTGCCAGTAGTATCCCCGGGGGTAACTATGGCTACACCTTC	CASSIPGGNYGYTF
TRBJ2-4	NA	NA	TRBV19	TGTGCCAGTAGAGAAACCGGGACCCTAGCCAAAAACATTCAGTACTTC	CASRETGTLAKNIQYF
TRBJ2-5	TRBD1	NA	TRBV11-2	TGTGCCAGCAGCGTCGGGACAGGGCGTTTAGAGACCCAGTACTTC	CASSVGTGRLETQYF
TRBJ2-2	NA	NA	TRBV9	TGTGCCAGCAGCAGCGGAGCGAACACCGGGGAGCTGTTTTTT	CASSSGANTGELFF
TRBJ1-1	TRBD1	NA	TRBV29-1	TGCAGCGTTTCTACCGGGACAGCGAACACTGAAGCTTTCTTT	CSVSTGTANTEAFF
TRBJ1-5	NA	NA	TRBV5-8	TGTGCCAGCAGCTTTCATTTGGGTCAGGGCGGTCAGCCCCAGCATTTT	CASSFHLGQGGQPQHF
TRBJ2-3	NA	NA	TRBV5-1	TGCGCCAGCAGCCCGGGGACTTTCCGAGATACGCAGTATTTT	CASSPGTFRDTQYF
TRBJ2-3	NA	NA	TRBV7-2	TGTGCCAGCAGCTCGGACGCCGGGAATACGCAGTATTTT	CASSSDAGNTQYF
TRBJ2-1	TRBD2	once	TRBV2	TGTGCCAGCAGTGAAGCGGGGGGGTCTCACAATGAGCAGTTCTTC	CASSEAGGSHNEQFF
TRBJ2-2	NA	few	TRBV5-4	TGTGCCAGCAGCCCTACGGGGGGCCGGGTCGGGGAGCTGTTTTTT	CASSPTGGRVGELFF
TRBJ1-1	NA	NA	TRBV7-9	TGTGCCAGCAGCTTAGTCAAGGGGACTAGTGAAGCTTTCTTT	CASSLVKGTSEAFF
TRBJ2-7	NA	NA	TRBV27	TGTGCCAGCAGTTTAGTAGGGATCGCCTACGAGCAGTACTTC	CASSLVGIAYEQYF
TRBJ1-4	NA	NA	TRBV5-1	TGCGCCAGCAGCTTGGACGGAGAAAAACTGTTTTTT	CASSLDGEKLFF
TRBJ1-3	NA	once	TRBV18	TGTGCCAGCTCACCACCGGGGGAAGGAACTGGAAACACCATATATTTT	CASSPPGEGTGNTIYF
TRBJ2-6	NA	NA	TRBV5-8	TGTGCCAGCAGCTTGGCGGCTTTGAGCTCTGGGGCCAACGTCCTGACTTTC	CASSLAALSSGANVLTF
TRBJ1-2	NA	NA	TRBV5-6	TGTGCCAGCAGCTCTACTACCGACAGCTTCTATGGCTACACCTTC	CASSSTTDSFYGYTF
TRBJ2-7	TRBD1	NA	TRBV6-6	TGTGCCAGCAACCCGCGACAGGGGAGCGCCTACGAGCAGTACTTC	CASNPRQGSAYEQYF
TRBJ2-1	NA	NA	TRBV9	TGTGCCAGCAGCCTCGACAACAGAGAGCAGTTCTTC	CASSLDNREQFF
TRBJ1-1	NA	once	TRBV10-2	TGCGCCAGCAGTGATCAACCCTGGGGGAGTAGGACTGAAGCTTTCTTT	CASSDQPWGSRTEAFF
TRBJ1-4	NA	NA	TRBV18	TGTGCCAGCTCACCCTTTTTGGGGGTAGATGAAAAACTGTTTTTT	CASSPFLGVDEKLFF
TRBJ1-2	TRBD1	NA	TRBV18	TGTGCCAGCTCACTAGGACAGGGTGACGGAGGCTACACCTTC	CASSLGQGDGGYTF
TRBJ1-5	NA	NA	TRBV19	TGTGCCAGTAGTATCCGCGGGGGAATACAGGGATATAGCAATCAGCCCCAGCATTTT	CASSIRGGIQGYSNQPQHF
TRBJ2-1	NA	NA	TRBV4-3	TGCGCCAGCAGTCGCAGGGCGAACGCCTACAATGAGCAGTTCTTC	CASSRRANAYNEQFF
TRBJ2-3	NA	NA	TRBV9	TGTGCCAGCAGCGTAAGAAGCACAGATACGCAGTATTTT	CASSVRSTDTQYF
TRBJ2-3	NA	NA	TRBV7-2	TGTGCCAGCACCGAAGGGGGTACTAGCACAGATACGCAGTATTTT	CASTEGGTSTDTQYF
TRBJ2-5	NA	NA	TRBV6-1	TGTGCCAGCAAGGACGAGACCCAGTACTTC	CASKDETQYF
TRBJ1-6	TRBD1	few	TRBV6-1	TGTGCCAGCATTGGACAGGGCCCGTATAATTCACCCCTCCACTTT	CASIGQGPYNSPLHF
TRBJ2-1	NA	NA	TRBV14	TGTGCCAGCAGCCTTGGACGGATTAAGGATGAGCAGTTCTTC	CASSLGRIKDEQFF
TRBJ1-5	NA	few	TRBV19	TGTGCCAGCCGGGGAGCGAATCAGCCCCAGCATTTT	CASRGANQPQHF
TRBJ1-2	TRBD1	once	TRBV14	TGTGCCAGCAGGGGACAGGGGGTCCGCGCTGACAATGGCTACACCTTC	CASRGQGVRADNGYTF
TRBJ2-3	NA	NA	TRBV30	TGTGCCTGGAGTGTAATACAGGGCACAGATACGCAGTATTTT	CAWSVIQGTDTQYF
TRBJ1-1	TRBD1	few	TRBV29-1	TGCAGCGCAGACCCGGGACAGGGGAACACTGAAGCTTTCTTT	CSADPGQGNTEAFF
TRBJ1-4	NA	NA	TRBV7-9	TGTGCCAGCAGCTTTGGCGGAGGTGAAAAACTGTTTTTT	CASSFGGGEKLFF
TRBJ2-1	TRBD2	NA	TRBV14	TGTGCCAGCAGCCAAGAATCAAGGACTAGCGGAAACAATGAGCAGTTCTTC	CASSQESRTSGNNEQFF
TRBJ2-2	NA	NA	TRBV6-6	TGTGCCAGCGGGGCGGGCAGGGGGAACACCGGGGAGCTGTTTTTT	CASGAGRGNTGELFF
TRBJ1-5	TRBD1	NA	TRBV5-8	TGTGCCAGCAGCCCCATCGGGGACAGGGATCAGCCCCAGCATTTT	CASSPIGDRDQPQHF
TRBJ2-2	NA	NA	TRBV9	TGTGCCAGCAGCGTTAACCCAGGGGCGAACACCGGGGAGCTGTTTTTT	CASSVNPGANTGELFF
TRBJ1-1	NA	NA	TRBV7-9	TGTGCCAGCAGCCCCCAAGGAAACACTGAAGCTTTCTTT	CASSPQGNTEAFF